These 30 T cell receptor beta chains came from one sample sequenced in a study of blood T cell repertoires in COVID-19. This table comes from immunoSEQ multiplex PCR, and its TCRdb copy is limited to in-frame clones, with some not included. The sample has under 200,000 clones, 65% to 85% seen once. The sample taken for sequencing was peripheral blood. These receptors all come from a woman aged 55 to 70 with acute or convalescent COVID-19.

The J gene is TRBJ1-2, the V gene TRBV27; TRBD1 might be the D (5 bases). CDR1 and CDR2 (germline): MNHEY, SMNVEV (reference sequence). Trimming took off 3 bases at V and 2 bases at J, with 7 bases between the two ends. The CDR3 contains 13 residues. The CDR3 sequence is CASSFRGNYGYTF. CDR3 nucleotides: TGTGCCAGCAGTTTCCGGGGGAACTATGGCTACACCTTC.

CDR3 residues: CASSLDRVGEKLFF. The DNA of the CDR3 is TGTGCCAGCAGCTTGGACAGGGTCGGTGAAAAACTGTTTTTT. The chain is built from TRBV5-4 and TRBJ1-4; TRBD1 is a possible D gene (6 bases). The CDR3 has 14 amino acids. The V end was cut by 0 bases, the J end by 7 bases, with 10 bases between. Looked up from germline, CDR1 is SGHNT and CDR2 is YYREEE (reference sequence). The full variable domain, completed using reference TRBV5-4 and TRBJ1-4, is ETGVTQSPTHLIKTRGQQVTLRCSSQSGHNTVSWYQQALGQGPQFIFQYYREEENGRGNFPPRFSGLQFPNYSSELNVNALELDDSALYLCASSLDRVGEKLFFGSGTQLSVL.

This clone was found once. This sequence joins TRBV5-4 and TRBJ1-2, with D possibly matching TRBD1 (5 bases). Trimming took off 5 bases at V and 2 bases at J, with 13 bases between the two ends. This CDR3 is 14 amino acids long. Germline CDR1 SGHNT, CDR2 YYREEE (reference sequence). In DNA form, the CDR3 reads TGTGCCAGCAGACCCAGGGAGGGGAACTATGGCTACACCTTC. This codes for CASRPREGNYGYTF.

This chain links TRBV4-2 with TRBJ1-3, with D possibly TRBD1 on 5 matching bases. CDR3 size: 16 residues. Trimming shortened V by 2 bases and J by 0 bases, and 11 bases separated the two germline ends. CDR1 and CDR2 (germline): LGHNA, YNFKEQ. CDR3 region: CASSQKSQASGNTIYF. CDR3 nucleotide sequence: TGTGCCAGCAGCCAAAAATCACAGGCCTCTGGAAACACCATATATTTT.

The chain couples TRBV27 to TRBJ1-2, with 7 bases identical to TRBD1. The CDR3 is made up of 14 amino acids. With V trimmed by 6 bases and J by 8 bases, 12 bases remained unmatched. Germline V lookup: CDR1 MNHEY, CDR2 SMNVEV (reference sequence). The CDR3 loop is CASSWGRQGGGYTF. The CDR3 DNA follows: TGTGCCAGCAGCTGGGGCCGACAGGGCGGGGGCTACACCTTC.

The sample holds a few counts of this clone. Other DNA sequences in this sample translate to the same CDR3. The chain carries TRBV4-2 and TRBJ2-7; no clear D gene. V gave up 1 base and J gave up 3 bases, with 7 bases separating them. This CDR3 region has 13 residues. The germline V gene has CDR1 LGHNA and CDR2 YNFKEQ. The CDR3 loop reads CASSQGASYEQYF. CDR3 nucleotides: TGTGCCAGCAGCCAAGGGGCCAGCTACGAGCAGTACTTC.

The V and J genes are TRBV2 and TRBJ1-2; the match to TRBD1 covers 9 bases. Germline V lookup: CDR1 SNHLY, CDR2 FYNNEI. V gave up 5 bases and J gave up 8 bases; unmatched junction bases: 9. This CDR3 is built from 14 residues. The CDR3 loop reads CASSPRTGVVGYTF. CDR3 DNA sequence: TGTGCCAGCAGTCCCCGGACAGGGGTCGTCGGCTACACCTTC.

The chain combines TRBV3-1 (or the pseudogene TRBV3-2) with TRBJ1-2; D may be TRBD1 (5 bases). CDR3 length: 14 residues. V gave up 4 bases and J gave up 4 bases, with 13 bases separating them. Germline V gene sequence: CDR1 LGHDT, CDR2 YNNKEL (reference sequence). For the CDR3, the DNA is TGTGCCAGCAGCCCCACACAGGTCCCCTATGGCTACACCTTC. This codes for CASSPTQVPYGYTF.

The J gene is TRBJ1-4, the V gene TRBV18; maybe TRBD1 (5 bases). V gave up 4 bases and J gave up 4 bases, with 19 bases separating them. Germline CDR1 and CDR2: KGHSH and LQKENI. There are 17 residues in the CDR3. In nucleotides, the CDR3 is TGTGCCAGCTCACTCACCATGACGCGGGGGAGTAATGAAAAACTGTTTTTT. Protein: CASSLTMTRGSNEKLFF.

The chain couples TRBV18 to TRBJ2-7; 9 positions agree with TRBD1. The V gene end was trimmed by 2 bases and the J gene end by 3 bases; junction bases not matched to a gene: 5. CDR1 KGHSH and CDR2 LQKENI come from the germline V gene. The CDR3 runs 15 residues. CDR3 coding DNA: TGTGCCAGCTCACCATCAGGGACAGGGAACTACGAGCAGTACTTC. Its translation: CASSPSGTGNYEQYF.

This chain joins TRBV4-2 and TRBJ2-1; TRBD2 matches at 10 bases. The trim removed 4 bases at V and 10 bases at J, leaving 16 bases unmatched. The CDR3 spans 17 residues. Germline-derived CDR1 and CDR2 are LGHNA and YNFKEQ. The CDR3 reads CASSPGTSGDSLGEQFF. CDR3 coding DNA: TGTGCCAGCAGCCCAGGTACTAGCGGGGACTCCCTTGGGGAGCAGTTCTTC.

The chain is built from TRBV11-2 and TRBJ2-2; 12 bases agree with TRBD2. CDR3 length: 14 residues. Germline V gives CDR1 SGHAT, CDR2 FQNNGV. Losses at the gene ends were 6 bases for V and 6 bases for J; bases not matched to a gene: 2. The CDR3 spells CASSLAGGAGELFF. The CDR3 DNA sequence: TGTGCCAGCAGTCTAGCGGGGGGGGCCGGGGAGCTGTTTTTT.

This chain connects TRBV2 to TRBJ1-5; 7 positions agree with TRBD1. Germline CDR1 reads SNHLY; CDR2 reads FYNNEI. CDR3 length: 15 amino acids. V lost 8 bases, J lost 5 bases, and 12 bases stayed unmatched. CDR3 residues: CASCQGEKTDQPQHF. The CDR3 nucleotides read TGTGCCAGCTGCCAGGGGGAAAAGACGGATCAGCCCCAGCATTTT.

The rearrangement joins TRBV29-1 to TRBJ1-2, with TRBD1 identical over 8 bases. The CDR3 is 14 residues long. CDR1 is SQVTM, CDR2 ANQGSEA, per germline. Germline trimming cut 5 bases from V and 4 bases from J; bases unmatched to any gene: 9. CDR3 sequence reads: CSVRTGTSIYGYTF. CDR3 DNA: TGCAGCGTTCGGACAGGGACATCGATCTATGGCTACACCTTC.

The CDR3 DNA reads as TGTGCCAGCAGTTTCCACGGGACTAGCGGGGGGAATGAGCAGTTCTTC. Amino acid sequence: CASSFHGTSGGNEQFF. This chain links TRBV27 with TRBJ2-1; 15 positions agree with TRBD2. V lost 3 bases to trimming and J lost 7 bases; unmatched junction nucleotides: 4. The CDR3 extends over 16 amino acids. Germline V gene data show CDR1 as MNHEY and CDR2 as SMNVEV (reference sequence).

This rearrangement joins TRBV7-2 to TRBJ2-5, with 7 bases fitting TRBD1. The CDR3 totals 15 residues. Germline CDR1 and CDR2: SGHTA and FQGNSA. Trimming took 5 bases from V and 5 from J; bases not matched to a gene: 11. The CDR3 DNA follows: TGTGCCAGCAGCCCGGGGACAGACTGGATTGAGACCCAGTACTTC. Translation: CASSPGTDWIETQYF. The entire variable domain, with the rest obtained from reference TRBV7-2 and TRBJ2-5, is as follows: GAGVSQSPSNKVTEKGKDVELRCDPISGHTALYWYRQSLGQGLEFLIYFQGNSAPDKSGLPSDRFSAERTGGSVSTLTIQRTQQEDSAVYLCASSPGTDWIETQYFGPGTRLLVL.

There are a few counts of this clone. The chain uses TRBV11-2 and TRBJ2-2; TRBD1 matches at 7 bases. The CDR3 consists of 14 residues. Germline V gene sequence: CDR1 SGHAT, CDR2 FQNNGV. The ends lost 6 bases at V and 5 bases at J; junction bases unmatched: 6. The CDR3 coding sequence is TGTGCCAGCAGTGGATCAGGGGGAACCGGGGAGCTGTTTTTT. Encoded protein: CASSGSGGTGELFF.

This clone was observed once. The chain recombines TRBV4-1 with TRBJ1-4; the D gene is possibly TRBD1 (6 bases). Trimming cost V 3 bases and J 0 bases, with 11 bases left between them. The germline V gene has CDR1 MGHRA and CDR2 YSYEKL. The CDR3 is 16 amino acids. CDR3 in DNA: TGCGCCAGCAGCCAGGGGGGGACAACAACTAATGAAAAACTGTTTTTT. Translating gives CASSQGGTTTNEKLFF.

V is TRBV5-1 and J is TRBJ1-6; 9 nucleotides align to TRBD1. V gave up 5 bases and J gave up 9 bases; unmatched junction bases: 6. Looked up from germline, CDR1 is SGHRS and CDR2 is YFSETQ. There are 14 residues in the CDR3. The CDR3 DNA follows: TGCGCCAGCAGTGATCCGGGACAGGGTTCACCCCTCCACTTT. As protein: CASSDPGQGSPLHF. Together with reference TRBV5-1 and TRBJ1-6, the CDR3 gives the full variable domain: KAGVTQTPRYLIKTRGQQVTLSCSPISGHRSVSWYQQTPGQGLQFLFEYFSETQRNKGNFPGRFSGRQFSNSRSEMNVSTLELGDSALYLCASSDPGQGSPLHFGNGTRLTVT.

The CDR3 sequence: CASRAVYNSPLHF. The CDR3 region has the DNA TGTGCCAGCAGGGCAGTTTATAATTCACCCCTCCACTTT. V is TRBV2 and J is TRBJ1-6, with no clear D. The CDR3 loop spans 13 amino acids. Trimming left V 6 bases short and J 4 bases short, with 7 bases between. The germline V gene has CDR1 SNHLY and CDR2 FYNNEI.

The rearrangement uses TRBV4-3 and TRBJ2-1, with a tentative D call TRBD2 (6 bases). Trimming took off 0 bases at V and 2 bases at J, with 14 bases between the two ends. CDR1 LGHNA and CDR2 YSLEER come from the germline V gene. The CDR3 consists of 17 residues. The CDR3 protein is CASSQDVGRSTYNEQFF. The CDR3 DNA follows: TGCGCCAGCAGCCAAGACGTAGGGAGGTCCACCTACAATGAGCAGTTCTTC.

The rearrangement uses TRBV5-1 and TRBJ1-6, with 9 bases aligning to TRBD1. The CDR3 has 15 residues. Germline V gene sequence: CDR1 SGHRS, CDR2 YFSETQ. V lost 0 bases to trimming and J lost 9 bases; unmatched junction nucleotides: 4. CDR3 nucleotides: TGCGCCAGCAGCTTGGCGGACAGGGGCAGTTCACCCCTCCACTTT. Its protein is CASSLADRGSSPLHF.

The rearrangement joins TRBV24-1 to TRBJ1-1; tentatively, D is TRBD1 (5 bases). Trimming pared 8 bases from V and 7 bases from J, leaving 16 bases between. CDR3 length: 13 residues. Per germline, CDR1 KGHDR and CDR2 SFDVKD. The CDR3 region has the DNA TGTGCCACCATCCCGAGGGGAGGGGTTGAAGCTTTCTTT. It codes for CATIPRGGVEAFF.

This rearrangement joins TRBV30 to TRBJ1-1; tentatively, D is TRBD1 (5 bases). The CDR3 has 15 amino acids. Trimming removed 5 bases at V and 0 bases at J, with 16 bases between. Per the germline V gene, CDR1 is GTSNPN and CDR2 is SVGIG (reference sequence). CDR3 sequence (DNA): TGTGCCTGGGGGGATTTGACAGTAATGAACACTGAAGCTTTCTTT. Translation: CAWGDLTVMNTEAFF. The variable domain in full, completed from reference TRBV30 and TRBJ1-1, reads SQTIHQWPATLVQPVGSPLSLECTVEGTSNPNLYWYRQAAGRGLQLLFYSVGIGQISSEVPQNLSASRPQDRQFILSSKKLLLSDSGFYLCAWGDLTVMNTEAFFGQGTRLTVV.

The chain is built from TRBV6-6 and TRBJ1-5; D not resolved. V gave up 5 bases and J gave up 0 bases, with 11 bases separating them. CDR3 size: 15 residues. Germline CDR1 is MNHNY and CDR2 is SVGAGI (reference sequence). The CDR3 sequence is CASSQTEYSNQPQHF. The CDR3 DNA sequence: TGTGCCAGCAGTCAAACAGAATATAGCAATCAGCCCCAGCATTTT.

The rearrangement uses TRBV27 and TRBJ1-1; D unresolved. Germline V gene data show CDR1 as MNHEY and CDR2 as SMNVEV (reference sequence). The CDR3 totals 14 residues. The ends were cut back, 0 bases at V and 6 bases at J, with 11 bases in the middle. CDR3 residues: CASSLSRLVAEAFF. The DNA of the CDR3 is TGTGCCAGCAGTTTATCCCGTCTGGTAGCTGAAGCTTTCTTT.

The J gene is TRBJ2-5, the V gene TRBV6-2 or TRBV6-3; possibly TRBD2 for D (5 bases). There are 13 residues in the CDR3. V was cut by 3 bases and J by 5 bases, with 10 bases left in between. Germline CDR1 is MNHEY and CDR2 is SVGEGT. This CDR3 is CASSYGWRETQYF. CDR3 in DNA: TGTGCCAGCAGTTATGGCTGGAGGGAGACCCAGTACTTC.

CDR3 sequence reads: CASSQGDRENEKLFF. The CDR3, as DNA: TGTGCCAGCAGCCAAGGGGACAGGGAGAATGAAAAACTGTTTTTT. The chain combines TRBV3-1 (or the pseudogene TRBV3-2) with TRBJ1-4, with 9 nucleotides matching TRBD1. The CDR3 is made up of 15 amino acids. With V trimmed by 1 base and J by 5 bases, 2 bases remained unmatched. CDR1 LGHDT and CDR2 YNNKEL come from the germline V gene (reference sequence).

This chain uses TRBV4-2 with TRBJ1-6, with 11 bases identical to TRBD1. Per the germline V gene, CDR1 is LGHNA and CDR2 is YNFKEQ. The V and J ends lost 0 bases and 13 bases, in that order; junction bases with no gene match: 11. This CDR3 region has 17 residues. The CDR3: CASSQDLFGTGGSPLHF. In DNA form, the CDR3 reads TGTGCCAGCAGCCAAGATCTATTTGGGACAGGGGGTTCGCCCCTCCACTTT.

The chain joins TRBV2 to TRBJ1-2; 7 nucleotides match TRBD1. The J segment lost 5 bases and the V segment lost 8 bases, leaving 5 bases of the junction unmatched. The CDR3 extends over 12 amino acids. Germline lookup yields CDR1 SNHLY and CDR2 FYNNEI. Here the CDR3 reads CASPTGTYGYTF. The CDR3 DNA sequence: TGTGCCAGCCCGACAGGGACTTATGGCTACACCTTC. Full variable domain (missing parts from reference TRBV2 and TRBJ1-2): EPEVTQTPSHQVTQMGQEVILRCVPISNHLYFYWYRQILGQKVEFLVSFYNNEISEKSEIFDDQFSVERPDGSNFTLKIRSTKLEDSAMYFCASPTGTYGYTFGSGTRLTVV.